These T cell receptor beta chains were read from a single sample in a study of T cells in Graves' hyperthyroidism and ophthalmopathy. TCRdb reprocessed the multiplex PCR reads via MiXCR and lists one record per CDR3 protein. Here the sample spans 300,000 to 400,000 distinct CDR3 sequences, around a sixth being singletons. The specimen was blood. The receptors come from a woman between 50 and 59 years old with Graves' hyperthyroidism. The CDR3 runs from the conserved cysteine through the conserved F or W. D genes are given only for firm matches. Only part of the rows carry a size: once, few, many, or a class if the clone is expanded.

J gene,V gene,clone size,D gene,CDR3 DNA,CDR3 protein
TRBJ2-1,TRBV7-8,few,TRBD2,TGTGCCAGCAGTTTTAGCGGGAGGGCCTTGTCCTACAATGAGCAGTTCTTC,CASSFSGRALSYNEQFF
TRBJ2-3,TRBV6-1,many,TRBD2,TGTGCCAGCGCCCTACGCGGGGGACCTGATACGCAGTATTTT,CASALRGGPDTQYF
TRBJ1-2,TRBV3-1,NA,TRBD1,TGTGCCAGCAGCCAAGACTGGGACAGCCAGGATGGCTACACCTTC,CASSQDWDSQDGYTF
TRBJ2-1,TRBV27,many,NA,TGTGCCAGCAGTTCGACTGGGGTACTTTACAATGAGCAGTTCTTC,CASSSTGVLYNEQFF
TRBJ1-1,TRBV18,many,NA,TGTGCCAGCTCACCAAGCCCCAGATCGAACACTGAAGCTTTCTTT,CASSPSPRSNTEAFF
TRBJ1-6,TRBV3-1,many,NA,TGTGCCAGCAGCTTGGGGAGTCATTCACCCCTCCACTTT,CASSLGSHSPLHF
TRBJ2-5,TRBV6-6,NA,TRBD1,TGTGCCAGCAGTTACTTCGCGACAGGGGGCGAGGAGACCCAGTACTTC,CASSYFATGGEETQYF
TRBJ1-4,TRBV15,NA,NA,TGTGCCACCAGCAGGACAGATCGCGAAAAACTGTTTTTT,CATSRTDREKLFF
TRBJ1-6,TRBV6-5,NA,NA,TGTGCCAGCAGTTACAGCCAGGCCTGGTTGAATAATTCACCCCTCCACTTT,CASSYSQAWLNNSPLHF
TRBJ1-5,TRBV30,NA,TRBD1,TGTGCCTGGAGTGGGACAGGGGATTGTCAGCCCCAGCATTTT,CAWSGTGDCQPQHF
TRBJ1-1,TRBV12-3/TRBV12-4,few,NA,TGTGCCAGCATCGAACCGGGGAGCACTGAAGCTTTCTTT,CASIEPGSTEAFF
TRBJ2-1,TRBV5-4,NA,TRBD2,TGTGCCAGCAGCCCCCTGCCGGGGGGAGGTTATGAGCAGTTCTTC,CASSPLPGGGYEQFF
TRBJ2-2,TRBV20-1,few,TRBD2,TGCAGTGCTAGAACTAGCGGGAGTAACACCGGGGAGCTGTTTTTT,CSARTSGSNTGELFF
TRBJ1-5,TRBV6-1,NA,NA,TGTGCCAGCATTTTAGTCGTTAATAGCAATCAGCCCCAGCATTTT,CASILVVNSNQPQHF
TRBJ2-5,TRBV5-6,many,NA,TGTGCCAGCAGCTTGGGAGGAGTCGAAGAGACCCAGTACTTC,CASSLGGVEETQYF